This T cell receptor beta chain was recovered during a study of OX40 agonist ivuxolimab in advanced cancers. About this clone itself: What it recognizes is unknown.

The CDR3 runs 14 residues. The germline gives CDR1 SGHAT, CDR2 FQNNGV. Trimming took off 2 bases at V and 4 bases at J, with 11 bases between the two ends. TCRdb's table, derived via immunoSEQ multiplex PCR, lists solely in-frame clones and lacks some. The data contain about 70,000 clones, 70% to 90% of them seen just once; the ten biggest clones take up less than 3%. Broader study findings: The study found that CD8+ T cells averaged more expanded clones than CD4+.

The material was CD4+ or CD8+ T cells sorted from blood, obtained in a trial of the OX40 agonist ivuxolimab. This receptor was obtained from an adult with an advanced solid tumor such as melanoma, head and neck, liver or kidney cancer. This chain connects TRBV11-2 to TRBJ2-5; D uncertain. CDR3 DNA: TGTGCCAGCAGCTTATCACCGGGCGGAGAGACCCAGTACTTC. It codes for CASSLSPGGETQYF.